The 8 T cell receptor beta chains below come from one sample, sequenced in a study of T cells in women clearing cervical HPV infection. Some clones are missing from TCRdb's copy, which holds only in-frame ones; the method was immunoSEQ multiplex PCR. The repertoire shows approximately 15,000 clones; the top ten hold less than 25%. Sequenced sample: blood buffy coat. The receptors here all came from a woman between 18 and 70 years old with a cervical HPV16 infection that either progressed to CIN3+ or cleared (not recorded which).

In the case of this clone: The read is 3 residues too short to cover the CDR3 end, so that end is filled in from the germline J gene. The chain has TRBV2 and TRBJ1-1; the D is unclear. The V gene lost 4 bases and the J gene lost 1 base, with 7 bases spanning the gap. The CDR3 length is 13 residues. Germline CDR1 reads SNHLY; CDR2 reads FYNNEI. The CDR3 DNA, read in part, is TGTGCCAGCAGTGCACACCCGAACACTGAA. Protein product: CASSAHPNTE. The entire CDR3 sequence reads CASSAHPNTEAFF.

Worth noting for this clone: Read data end 3 residues before the CDR3 end; the end is taken from the germline J gene. This chain links TRBV11-2 with TRBJ2-7, with 9 bases lining up with TRBD1. From germline, CDR1 is SGHAT and CDR2 FQNNGV. This CDR3 contains 15 residues. With 3 bases clipped from V and 2 bases from J, the junction kept 5 bases outside the gene matches. The CDR3 spells CASSLWTGVAYEQYF. The CDR3 bases that were read are TGTGCCAGCAGCTTGTGGACAGGGGTGGCCTACGAG.

A remark on this clone: The CDR3 end is not reached by the read, which stops 3 residues before it; the germline J gene fills it in. The gene calls are TRBV9 and TRBJ2-3; TRBD1 aligns across 7 bases. This CDR3 spans 14 amino acids. Germline values: CDR1 SGDLS, CDR2 YYNGEE. With V trimmed by 0 bases and J by 6 bases, 4 bases remained unmatched. The CDR3 sequence is CASSVDLRGDTQYF. Incomplete CDR3 DNA: TGTGCCAGCAGCGTAGATCTCAGGGGGGATACG.

In regard to this clone: Read data end 3 residues before the CDR3 end; the end is taken from the germline J gene. V gene TRBV11-3 combines with J gene TRBJ2-3; D may be TRBD1 (5 bases). CDR3 size: 13 residues. Germline V gene sequence: CDR1 SGHNT, CDR2 YENEEA. The CDR3 bases that were read are TGTGCCAGCAGCCCCGACAGCAATCAGCCG. It translates to CASSPDSNQP. The CDR3, in full, reads CASSPDSNQPQYF.

The covered CDR3 bases are TGTGCCAGTAGTATAGTAACAGCTCAGCCC. This encodes CASSIVTAQP. The whole CDR3 protein is CASSIVTAQPQHF. This chain links TRBV19 with TRBJ1-5; no clear D. The read ends 3 residues early relative to the CDR3; the germline J gene fills the gap. CDR1 and CDR2 (germline): LNHDA, SQIVND (reference sequence). CDR3 length: 13 amino acids. The V and J ends lost 1 base and 6 bases respectively, with 7 bases between them.

Note on this clone: The read ends 3 residues before the CDR3 terminus; that terminus is restored from the germline J gene. The V gene is TRBV6-8, the J gene TRBJ1-2, with unresolved D. The CDR3 runs to 13 residues. Germline CDR1 MNHGY, CDR2 SAAAGT. CDR3 loop: CASAWISEGLYTF. The sequenced CDR3 bases are TGTGCCAGCGCGTGGATATCGGAGGGCCTC.

In terms of frequency, this clone is medium-sized. The CDR3 end falls 3 residues outside the read, so it is completed with the germline J gene. This chain uses TRBV23-1 with TRBJ1-1; D remains unclear. TRBV23-1 is placed among ORFs of uncertain function. V was cut by 0 bases and J by 0 bases, with 11 bases left in between. This CDR3 comprises 16 residues. The CDR3 region is CASSQSRQDMNTEAFF. The covered CDR3 bases are TGCGCCAGCAGTCAATCTAGGCAGGATATGAACACTGAA.

Note on this clone: Read sequence stops 3 residues before the CDR3 end, and the germline J gene provides the missing end. The V and J genes are TRBV10-3 and TRBJ2-2, with D unresolved. The V and J ends lost 4 bases and 7 bases respectively, with 13 bases between them. The CDR3 is 14 residues long. Germline CDR1 reads ENHRY; CDR2 reads SYGVKD. The DNA read from the CDR3 is TGTGCCATCAGTGGTAAACTCGGTATCGGGGAG. Translating gives CAISGKLGIGE. The full CDR3 is CAISGKLGIGELFF.